The present T cell receptor beta chain was sequenced within a study of T cell responses to AZD1222 COVID-19 vaccine. In the case of this clone: What it binds is unknown.

Produced via immunoSEQ multiplex PCR; TCRdb's table is partial and in-frame only. The sample has 85,000 to 130,000 clones; around 90% are singletons. V lost 3 bases and J 4 bases, leaving 16 bases between the germline ends. There are 14 residues in the CDR3. CDR1 is DFQATT and CDR2 is SNEGSKA in the germline V gene (reference sequence). Study-wide results and caveats: Spike-wide coverage was observed for vaccine-associated CD4 TCRs, with dominant responses at 160-218 and 743-854. Increased Spike-specific TCR breadth and depth were observed after two AZD1222 doses. At baseline, just six or seven AZD1222 recipients tested seropositive.

The origin of this receptor is an adult in good health. The sequencing here drew on peripheral blood, taken on day 0 of AZD1222 vaccination. The chain has TRBV20-1 and TRBJ2-7; D might be TRBD1 (5 bases). CDR3 sequence (DNA): TGCAGTGCTAGTAGGCCGGCAGGGAATTACGAGCAGTACTTC. Protein: CSASRPAGNYEQYF.